The 9 T cell receptor beta chains reported below all come from one sample, sequenced in a study of a mutant IDH1 vaccine in newly diagnosed glioma. Sequencing was performed with immunoSEQ multiplex PCR; in TCRdb, only in-frame clones are kept and a portion is missing. The sample yields tens of thousands of clones, about 88% seen once. Their antigen targets remain unknown. Time point described: week 35, safety follow-up. All doses held 300 ug of mutant IDH1 20-mer peptide, with topical imiquimod. Specimen: PBMCs, collected from a glioma patient whose treatment included an IDH1 peptide vaccine. The receptor set was obtained from a man aged 25-45 years with glioma.

The J gene is TRBJ1-2, the V gene TRBV27, with no clear D. This CDR3 has 17 amino acids. Per the germline V gene, CDR1 is MNHEY and CDR2 is SMNVEV (reference sequence). V was trimmed by 4 bases and J by 14 bases, leaving 32 bases between them. CDR3 residues: CASSSLGYISSTMAITF. As DNA, the CDR3 is TGTGCCAGCAGTTCCCTCGGGTACATTTCCTCAACTATGGCTATTACCTTC.

The genes are TRBV4-3 and TRBJ1-1; D is possibly TRBD1 (6 bases). Germline CDR1 and CDR2: LGHNA and YSLEER. V gave up 1 base and J gave up 4 bases, with 13 bases separating them. The CDR3 loop spans 15 amino acids. The CDR3 nucleotides read TGCGCCAGCAGCCAAGCGGGGGGCTTTAGCACTGAAGCTTTCTTT. This encodes CASSQAGGFSTEAFF.

The chain employs TRBV5-8 and TRBJ2-1; 7 nucleotides agree with TRBD2. Germline CDR1 is SGHTS and CDR2 is YDEGEE. J gave up 6 bases and V 1 base, and 7 bases lay outside the gene matches. The CDR3 consists of 15 residues. The CDR3 bases are TGTGCCAGCAGCTTGAGGGGAGGGGTCGGCAATGAGCAGTTCTTC. Translating it yields CASSLRGGVGNEQFF.

The rearrangement uses TRBV15 and TRBJ1-3; possible D gene TRBD1, 5 bases. This CDR3 is 15 amino acids long. Trimming left V 0 bases short and J 3 bases short, with 9 bases between. Germline CDR1 and CDR2: LNHNV and YYDKDF (reference sequence). The CDR3 nucleotides read TGTGCCACCAGCAGAGATGGCGGGGGTGGAAACACCATATATTTT. This sequence encodes CATSRDGGGGNTIYF.

The chain employs TRBV6-5 and TRBJ1-6; 10 nucleotides line up with TRBD1. The CDR3 extends over 14 amino acids. Losses at the gene ends were 6 bases for V and 9 bases for J; bases not matched to a gene: 5. Germline CDR1 is MNHEY and CDR2 is SVGAGI. The CDR3 region has the DNA TGTGCCAGCAGCCATGACAGGGGGCCTTCACCCCTCCACTTT. This codes for CASSHDRGPSPLHF.

J is TRBJ2-3 and V is TRBV10-3; 9 bases match TRBD2. Germline-derived CDR1 and CDR2 are ENHRY and SYGVKD. The CDR3 is 14 residues long. The junction had 2 bases not matched to a gene; V was cut back by 4 bases and J by 3 bases. The DNA of the CDR3 is TGTGCCATCAGTGGTAGCGGGAGAACAGATACGCAGTATTTT. Protein product: CAISGSGRTDTQYF.

V and J are TRBV7-8 and TRBJ1-4, with a possible D match to TRBD1 (5 bases). CDR3 length: 14 residues. CDR1 is SGHVS and CDR2 is FQNEAQ in the germline V gene. V lost 7 bases to trimming and J lost 13 bases, with 22 bases between them. CDR3 sequence: CASTPGTPRASLFF. CDR3 nucleotide sequence: TGTGCCAGCACCCCGGGGACGCCACGGGCATCACTGTTTTTT.

The rearrangement links TRBV30 to TRBJ1-4, with 7 nucleotides matching TRBD1. J was trimmed by 2 bases and V by 6 bases; bases with no gene match: 6. The CDR3 has 14 residues. From germline, CDR1 is GTSNPN and CDR2 SVGIG (reference sequence). The CDR3 nucleotides read TGTGCCTGCATAGGGGGACAGACTAATGAAAAACTGTTTTTT. This sequence encodes CACIGGQTNEKLFF.

This CDR3 is CASSTSAGGDTQYF. The CDR3 nucleotides are TGTGCCAGCAGTACTAGCGCGGGAGGGGATACGCAGTATTTT. V usage is TRBV7-8 and J usage is TRBJ2-3; 9 nucleotides match TRBD2. The CDR3 is 14 residues long. Germline-derived CDR1 and CDR2 are SGHVS and FQNEAQ. With 6 bases clipped from V and 6 bases from J, the junction kept 7 bases outside the gene matches.